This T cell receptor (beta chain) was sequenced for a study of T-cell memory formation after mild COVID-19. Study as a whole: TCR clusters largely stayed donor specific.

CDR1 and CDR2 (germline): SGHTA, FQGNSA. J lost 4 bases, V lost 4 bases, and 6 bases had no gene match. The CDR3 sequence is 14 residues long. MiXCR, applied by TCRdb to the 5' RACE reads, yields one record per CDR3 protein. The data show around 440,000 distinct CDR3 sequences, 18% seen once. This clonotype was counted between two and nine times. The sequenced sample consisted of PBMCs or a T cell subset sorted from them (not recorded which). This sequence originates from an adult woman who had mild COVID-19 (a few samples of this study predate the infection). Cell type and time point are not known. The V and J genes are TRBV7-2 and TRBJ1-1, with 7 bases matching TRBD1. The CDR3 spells CASSSYRGGTEAFF. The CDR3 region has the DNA TGTGCCAGCAGCTCGTACAGGGGTGGCACTGAAGCTTTCTTT.